The source of this T cell receptor (beta chain) is a study of CD4+ T cells in melanoma. Findings of the study overall: CD8+ T cell, macrophage and B cell function reportedly correlated with neoantigen-specific CD4+ T cells. Diverse differentiation states were reported for melanoma neoantigen-specific CD4+ T cells.

This clone was detected only a few times. Its antigen remains unknown. This CDR3 contains 15 residues. Germline V gene sequence: CDR1 MGHDK, CDR2 SYGVNS. V gave up 2 bases and J gave up 4 bases, with 15 bases separating them. The assay was immunoSEQ multiplex PCR, and TCRdb's table has in-frame clones only and misses some. The data hold under 5,500 clones, with about 65% observed a single time. The J gene is TRBJ2-7, the V gene TRBV25-1; TRBD1 is a possible D gene (6 bases). Input material: cells from a culture (not recorded whether cultured in vitro). The clonotype originates from a human donor with melanoma. The CDR3 loop reads CASSEDRRGQYEQYF. DNA for the CDR3: TGTGCCAGCAGTGAAGATAGAAGGGGACAATACGAGCAGTACTTC.